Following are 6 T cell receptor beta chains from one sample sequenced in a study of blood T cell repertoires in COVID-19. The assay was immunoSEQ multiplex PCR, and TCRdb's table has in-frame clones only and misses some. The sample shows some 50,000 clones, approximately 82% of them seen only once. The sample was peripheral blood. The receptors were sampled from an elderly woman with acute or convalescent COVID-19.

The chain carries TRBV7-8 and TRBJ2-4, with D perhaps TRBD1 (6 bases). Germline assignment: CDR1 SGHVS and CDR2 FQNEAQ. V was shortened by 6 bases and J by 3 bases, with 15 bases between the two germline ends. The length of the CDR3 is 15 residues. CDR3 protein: CASSFGRDNKNIQYF. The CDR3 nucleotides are TGTGCCAGCAGTTTTGGCCGGGACAACAAAAACATTCAGTACTTC. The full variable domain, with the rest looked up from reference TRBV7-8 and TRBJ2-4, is GAGVSQSPRYKVAKRGQDVALRCDPISGHVSLFWYQQALGQGPEFLTYFQNEAQLDKSGLPSDRFFAERPEGSVSTLKIQRTQQEDSAVYLCASSFGRDNKNIQYFGAGTRLSVL.

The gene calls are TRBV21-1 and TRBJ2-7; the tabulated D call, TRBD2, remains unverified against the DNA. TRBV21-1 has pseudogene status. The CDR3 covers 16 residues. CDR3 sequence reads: CASSKEDGGKGYEQYF. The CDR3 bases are TGTGCCAGCAGCAAAGAGGACGGGGGGAAAGGCTACGAGCAGTACTTC.

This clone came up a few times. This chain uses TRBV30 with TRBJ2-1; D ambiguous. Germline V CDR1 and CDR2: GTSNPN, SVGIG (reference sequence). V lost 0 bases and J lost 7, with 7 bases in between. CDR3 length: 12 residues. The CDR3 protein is CAWSVLGNEQFF. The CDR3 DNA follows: TGTGCCTGGAGTGTACTCGGGAATGAGCAGTTCTTC.

The CDR3 DNA reads TGTGCCAGCAGTTTGCAGGGCTATGAGCAGTTCTTC. Translation: CASSLQGYEQFF. The chain has TRBV6-5 and TRBJ2-1; D might be TRBD1 (5 bases). CDR3 length: 12 residues. V lost 4 bases to trimming and J lost 8 bases, with 9 bases between them. Germline V gene data show CDR1 as MNHEY and CDR2 as SVGAGI.

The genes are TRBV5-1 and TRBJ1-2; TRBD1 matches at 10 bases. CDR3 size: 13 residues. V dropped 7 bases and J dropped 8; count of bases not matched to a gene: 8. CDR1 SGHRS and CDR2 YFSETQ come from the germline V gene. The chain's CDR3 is CASESDRGHGYTF. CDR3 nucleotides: TGCGCCAGCGAATCCGACAGGGGGCACGGCTACACCTTC.

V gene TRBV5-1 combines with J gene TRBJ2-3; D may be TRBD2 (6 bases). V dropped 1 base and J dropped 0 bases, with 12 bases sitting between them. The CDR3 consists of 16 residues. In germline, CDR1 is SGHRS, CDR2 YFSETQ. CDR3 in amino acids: CASSLFGGTSTDTQYF. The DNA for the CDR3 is TGCGCCAGCAGCTTGTTTGGGGGGACTAGCACAGATACGCAGTATTTT. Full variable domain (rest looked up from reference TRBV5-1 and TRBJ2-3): KAGVTQTPRYLIKTRGQQVTLSCSPISGHRSVSWYQQTPGQGLQFLFEYFSETQRNKGNFPGRFSGRQFSNSRSEMNVSTLELGDSALYLCASSLFGGTSTDTQYFGPGTRLTVL.